Listed here are 21 T cell receptor beta chains from one sample, sequenced in a study of molecular identifiers for immune sequencing clone quantification. TCRdb called the PCR reads again in MiXCR, with one record for every CDR3 protein. This repertoire shows under 800,000 distinct CDR3 sequences, roughly 27% found once; its top ten account for around 0.78%. The material sequenced was naive CD8+ T cells from blood, with Jurkat cell RNA spiked in. Subset specified: FACS-sorted CD8+CD4-CCR7+CD45RA+ naive T cells. The receptors come from a human donor in good health. Some libraries in this study had Jurkat cell RNA spiked in.

This clonotype was picked up many times. The chain carries TRBV28 and TRBJ2-7; possible D gene TRBD1, 6 bases. The CDR3 covers 14 residues. Trimming removed 3 bases at V and 1 base at J, with 10 bases between. Germline-derived CDR1 and CDR2 are MDHEN and SYDVKM. The CDR3 loop reads CASSFSTGSYEQYF. CDR3 bases: TGTGCCAGCAGTTTTTCGACAGGATCCTACGAGCAGTACTTC.

This clonotype showed up many times. The chain has TRBV9 and TRBJ1-5; 7 positions match TRBD1. V shed 4 bases, J shed 7 bases, and the junction held 11 bases outside the gene matches. CDR1 and CDR2 from the germline V gene are SGDLS and YYNGEE. The CDR3 totals 15 residues. The chain's CDR3 is CASSLQGEKWQPQHF. CDR3 DNA sequence: TGTGCCAGCAGCCTCCAGGGGGAGAAGTGGCAGCCCCAGCATTTT. The complete variable domain, with remaining parts taken from reference TRBV9 and TRBJ1-5, reads DSGVTQTPKHLITATGQRVTLRCSPRSGDLSVYWYQQSLDQGLQFLIQYYNGEERAKGNILERFSAQQFPDLHSELNLSSLELGDSALYFCASSLQGEKWQPQHFGDGTRLSIL.

The chain couples TRBV11-2 to TRBJ2-7; D might be TRBD1 or TRBD2, each matching 6 bases. There are 15 residues in the CDR3. The V end lost 5 bases, the J end lost 3 bases, and 17 bases lay between the germline ends. The germline CDR1 and CDR2 sequences are SGHAT and FQNNGV. CDR3 bases: TGTGCCAGCAGCCTGGGACACCGGGACTTCTACGAGCAGTACTTC. It encodes CASSLGHRDFYEQYF.

Remarks on this clonotype: The CDR3 carries no conserved terminal phenylalanine or tryptophan, so it likely arises from a read error. The chain recombines TRBV27 with TRBJ2-7, with a tentative D call TRBD1 (5 bases). Germline loops: CDR1 MNHEY, CDR2 SMNVEV (reference sequence). The length of the CDR3 is 15 residues. V shed 4 bases and J shed 3 bases, with 16 bases lying between them. This CDR3 reads CASSSSGKVGYEQYS. For the CDR3, the DNA is TGTGCCAGCAGTTCCTCAGGGAAGGTGGGCTACGAGCAGTACTCC.

This clonotype turned up a few times. A clone one base away is much larger, so this may be a read error. The chain has TRBV28 and TRBJ2-5, with 7 bases fitting TRBD2. Germline-derived CDR1 and CDR2 are MDHEN and SYDVKM. CDR3 length: 17 residues. CDR3: CASSQLLAEGPQETQHF. The CDR3 region has the DNA TGTGCCAGCAGTCAACTTCTAGCGGAAGGCCCCCAAGAGACCCAGCACTTC.

At least ten counts were recorded for this clonotype. V is TRBV6-2 or TRBV6-3 and J is TRBJ1-1; the D is unclear. Trimming took 7 bases from V and 1 from J, leaving 25 bases between them. Germline V gene sequence: CDR1 MNHEY, CDR2 SVGEGT. This CDR3 has 18 residues. For the CDR3, the DNA is TGTGCCAGCATTCAACGGAGGGATACCCTCGCGACGAACACTGAAGCTTTCTTT. It translates to CASIQRRDTLATNTEAFF.

This chain uses TRBV11-2 with TRBJ2-7; perhaps D is TRBD1 or TRBD2 (5 bases each). Germline-derived CDR1 and CDR2 are SGHAT and FQNNGV. The CDR3 extends over 12 amino acids. Trimming removed 4 bases from V and 11 bases from J, with 15 bases in between. The CDR3 region has the DNA TGTGCCAGCAGCTACGACGGGACCTGGGAGTACTTC. As protein: CASSYDGTWEYF.

This clonotype was seen at least ten times. The chain joins TRBV7-2 to TRBJ1-6, with 8 positions matching TRBD1. J was trimmed by 7 bases and V by 4 bases; bases with no gene match: 9. The CDR3 extends over 16 amino acids. CDR1 is SGHTA and CDR2 is FQGNSA in the germline V gene. CDR3: CASSSTQGATNSPLHF. The CDR3 coding sequence is TGTGCCAGCAGCTCCACCCAGGGGGCAACGAATTCACCCCTCCACTTT.

This clonotype has only one observation. The J gene is TRBJ1-1, the V gene TRBV30, with D possibly TRBD1 on 5 matching bases. V was clipped by 5 bases and J by 5 bases, with 27 bases between them. This CDR3 has 17 residues. CDR1 and CDR2 from the germline V gene are GTSNPN and SVGIG (reference sequence). The CDR3 DNA sequence: TGTGCCTGGGGGCACAGCCGTCGGGGGACCAGGGAGACTGAAGCTTTCTTT. Amino acid sequence: CAWGHSRRGTRETEAFF. Looking up the rest from reference TRBV30 and TRBJ1-1 gives the full variable domain: SQTIHQWPATLVQPVGSPLSLECTVEGTSNPNLYWYRQAAGRGLQLLFYSVGIGQISSEVPQNLSASRPQDRQFILSSKKLLLSDSGFYLCAWGHSRRGTRETEAFFGQGTRLTVV.

This clonotype was counted many times. The CDR3 sequence is CASSYGALMNTEAFF. The CDR3 nucleotides read TGTGCCAGCAGTTACGGGGCGCTTATGAACACTGAAGCTTTCTTT. The chain combines TRBV6-5 with TRBJ1-1; possible D gene TRBD1, 5 bases. This CDR3 region has 15 residues. Germline V CDR1 and CDR2: MNHEY, SVGAGI. V was trimmed by 2 bases and J by 0 bases, leaving 10 bases between them.

V is TRBV5-6 and J is TRBJ2-5; the match to TRBD2 covers 9 bases. Germline lookup yields CDR1 SGHDT and CDR2 YYEEEE. This CDR3 region has 16 residues. Trimming at V came to 1 base and at J to 4 bases, leaving 8 bases not matched to a gene. CDR3 nucleotides: TGTGCCAGCAGCTTGCGGTGGTCGGGACTAGCAGAGACCCAGTACTTC. Its translation is CASSLRWSGLAETQYF.

This clonotype was seen at least ten times. The V call is TRBV7-8, the J call TRBJ2-7; 9 positions agree with TRBD1. V shed 5 bases, J shed 3 bases, and the junction held 5 bases outside the gene matches. The germline V gene has CDR1 SGHVS and CDR2 FQNEAQ. The CDR3 runs to 14 residues. The CDR3 region has the DNA TGTGCCAGCAGCGTCCTGGGACAGGGCTACGAGCAGTACTTC. It encodes CASSVLGQGYEQYF.

The table lists this clonotype with many counts. This chain joins TRBV4-1 and TRBJ1-1, with a weak D call TRBD1 (6 bases). The CDR3 runs to 15 residues. Germline V lookup: CDR1 MGHRA, CDR2 YSYEKL. The ends were cut back, 2 bases at V and 5 bases at J, with 15 bases in the middle. The CDR3 nucleotides read TGCGCCAGCAGCCAAATTGCGGGGGGCGGGACTGAAGCTTTCTTT. It translates to CASSQIAGGGTEAFF.

This clonotype was seen many times. DNA for the CDR3: TGCAGCCACCCCAGTATCTTAACAGATACGCAGTATTTT. It specifies CSHPSILTDTQYF. The V call is TRBV29-1, the J call TRBJ2-3; D gene unclear. In germline, CDR1 is SQVTM, CDR2 ANQGSEA. There are 13 residues in the CDR3. The ends were cut back, 8 bases at V and 3 bases at J, with 15 bases in the middle.

The rearrangement joins TRBV6-2 or TRBV6-3 to TRBJ2-5; 11 bases line up with TRBD1. Trimming cost V 6 bases and J 5 bases; bases outside gene matches: 8. The CDR3 runs 15 residues. From germline, CDR1 is MNHEY and CDR2 SVGEGT. CDR3 DNA: TGTGCCAGCAGGAAAGGGACAGGGGGGATGGAGACCCAGTACTTC. It specifies CASRKGTGGMETQYF.

This clonotype was counted many times. The chain combines TRBV30 with TRBJ2-5; perhaps TRBD1 as D (6 bases). Germline V gene data show CDR1 as GTSNPN and CDR2 as SVGIG (reference sequence). The V gene lost 4 bases and the J gene lost 4 bases, with 13 bases spanning the gap. The CDR3 contains 13 residues. The CDR3 DNA is TGTGCCTGGAATACAGGGCGTCGAGAGACCCAGTACTTC. It codes for CAWNTGRRETQYF.

This clonotype was picked up a small number of times. This may come from a read error, since a much larger clone is one base off. The rearrangement uses TRBV28 and TRBJ2-4; 10 nucleotides align to TRBD2. Germline lookup yields CDR1 MDHEN and CDR2 SYDVKM. The CDR3 length is 19 residues. CDR3 loop: CGSSPILAGAAVAKNIQYF. For the CDR3, the DNA is TGTGGCAGCAGTCCCATCCTAGCGGGAGCAGCCGTAGCCAAAAACATTCAGTACTTC.

This clonotype has at least ten counts. CDR3 sequence reads: CASSGRTVNTEAFF. CDR3 in DNA: TGTGCCAGCAGCGGTCGAACTGTGAACACTGAAGCTTTCTTT. The V gene is TRBV7-9, the J gene TRBJ1-1; D ambiguous. V was clipped by 5 bases and J by 0 bases, with 10 bases between them. The germline V gene encodes CDR1 SEHNR and CDR2 FQNEAQ (reference sequence). The CDR3 has 14 residues. Based on the CDR3 plus reference TRBV7-9 and TRBJ1-1, the full variable domain is DTGVSQNPRHKITKRGQNVTFRCDPISEHNRLYWYRQTLGQGPEFLTYFQNEAQLEKSRLLSDRFSAERPKGSFSTLEIQRTEQGDSAMYLCASSGRTVNTEAFFGQGTRLTVV.

Worth noting for this clonotype: Mismatch with germline at one junction end may stem from a read error. The chain uses TRBV12-3 or TRBV12-4 and TRBJ2-1; D is unresolved. The CDR3 consists of 13 residues. CDR3 DNA: TGTGCCAGCAGCCCCGATTCCTACAGTGAGCAGTTCTTC. Translating gives CASSPDSYSEQFF.

As to this clonotype: It may be a read error: a sequence one base away is much more abundant. J is TRBJ2-3 and V is TRBV7-9; TRBD2 agrees at 7 bases. V shed 5 bases and J 0 bases; nucleotides not matched to a gene: 8. This CDR3 contains 16 residues. Germline V gene data show CDR1 as SEHNR and CDR2 as FQNEAQ (reference sequence). The CDR3 reads CASSIVLAASTDTQYF. The CDR3 DNA sequence: TGTGCCAGCAGCATCGTGCTAGCGGCTAGCACAGATACGCAGTATTTT.

Regarding this clonotype: Since no conserved phenylalanine or tryptophan closes the CDR3, a read error is the likely cause. The rearrangement links TRBV19 to TRBJ2-7, with D perhaps matching TRBD1 or TRBD2 (5 bases each). Germline-derived CDR1 and CDR2 are LNHDA and SQIVND (reference sequence). The CDR3 contains 14 residues. The V end lost 5 bases, the J end lost 6 bases, and 17 bases lay between the germline ends. CDR3 coding DNA: TGTGCCAGTAGTTCAACCGGGACCCCGGGCGAGCAGTACCTC. Translation: CASSSTGTPGEQYL.